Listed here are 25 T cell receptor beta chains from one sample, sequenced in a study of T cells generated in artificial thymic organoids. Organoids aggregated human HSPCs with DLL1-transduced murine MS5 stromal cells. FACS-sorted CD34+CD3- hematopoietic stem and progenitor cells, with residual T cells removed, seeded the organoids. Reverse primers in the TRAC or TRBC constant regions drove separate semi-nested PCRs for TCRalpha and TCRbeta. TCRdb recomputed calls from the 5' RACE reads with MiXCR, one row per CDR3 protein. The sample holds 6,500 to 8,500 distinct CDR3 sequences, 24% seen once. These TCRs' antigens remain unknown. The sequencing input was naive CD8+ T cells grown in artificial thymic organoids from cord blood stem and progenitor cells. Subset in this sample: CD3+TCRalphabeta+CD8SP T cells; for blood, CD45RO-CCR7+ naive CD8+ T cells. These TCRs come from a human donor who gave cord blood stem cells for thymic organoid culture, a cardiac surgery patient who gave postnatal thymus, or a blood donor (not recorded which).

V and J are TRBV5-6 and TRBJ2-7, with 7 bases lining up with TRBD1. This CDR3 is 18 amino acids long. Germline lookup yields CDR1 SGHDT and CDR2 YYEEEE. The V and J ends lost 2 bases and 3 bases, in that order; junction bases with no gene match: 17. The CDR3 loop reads CASSFRLTGSLNNYEQYF. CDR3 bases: TGTGCCAGCAGCTTTCGTCTGACAGGGTCCTTAAACAACTACGAGCAGTACTTC.

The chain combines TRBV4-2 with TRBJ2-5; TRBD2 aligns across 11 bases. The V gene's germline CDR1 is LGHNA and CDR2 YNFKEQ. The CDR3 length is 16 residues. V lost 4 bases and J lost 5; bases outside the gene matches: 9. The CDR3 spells CASSRRLAGRRETQYF. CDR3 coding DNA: TGTGCCAGCAGCCGACGACTAGCGGGGCGGCGGGAGACCCAGTACTTC.

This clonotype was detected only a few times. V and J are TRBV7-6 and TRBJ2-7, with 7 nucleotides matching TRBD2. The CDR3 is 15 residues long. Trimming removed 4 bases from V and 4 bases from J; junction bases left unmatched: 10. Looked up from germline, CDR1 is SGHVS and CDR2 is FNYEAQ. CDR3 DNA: TGTGCCAGCAGCTGGGGGGGGGGGAAGAGATACGAGCAGTACTTC. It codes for CASSWGGGKRYEQYF.

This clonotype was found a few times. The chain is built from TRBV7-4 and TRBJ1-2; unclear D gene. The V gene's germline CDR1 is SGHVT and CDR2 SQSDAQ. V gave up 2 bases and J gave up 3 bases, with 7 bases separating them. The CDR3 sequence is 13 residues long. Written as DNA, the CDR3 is TGTGCCAGCAGCTTAAGGGAAGACTATGGCTACACCTTC. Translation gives CASSLREDYGYTF.

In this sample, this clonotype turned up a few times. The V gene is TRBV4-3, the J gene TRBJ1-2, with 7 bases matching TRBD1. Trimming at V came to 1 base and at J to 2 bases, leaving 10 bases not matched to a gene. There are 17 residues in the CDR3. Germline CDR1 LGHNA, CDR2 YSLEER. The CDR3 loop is CASSQGAWGQSNYGYTF. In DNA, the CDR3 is TGCGCCAGCAGCCAAGGCGCGTGGGGACAGTCAAACTATGGCTACACCTTC.

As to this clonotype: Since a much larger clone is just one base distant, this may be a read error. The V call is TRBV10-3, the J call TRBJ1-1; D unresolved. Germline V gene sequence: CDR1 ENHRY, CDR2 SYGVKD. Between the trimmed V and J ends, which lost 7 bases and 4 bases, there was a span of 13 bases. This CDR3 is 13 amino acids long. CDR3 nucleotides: TGTGCCATCAAGAGGAGGGCTGGCACTGAAGCTTTCTTT. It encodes CAIKRRAGTEAFF.

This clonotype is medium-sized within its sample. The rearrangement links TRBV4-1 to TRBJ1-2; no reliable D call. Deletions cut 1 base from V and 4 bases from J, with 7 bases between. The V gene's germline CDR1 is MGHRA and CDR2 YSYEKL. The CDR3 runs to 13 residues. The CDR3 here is CASSQGEGYGYTF. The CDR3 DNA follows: TGCGCCAGCAGCCAAGGGGAGGGCTATGGCTACACCTTC.

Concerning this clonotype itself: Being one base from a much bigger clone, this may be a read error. The CDR3 DNA follows: TGTACCAGCAGTTACTCACCCAGCGGGATCACAGATACGCAGTATTTT. Protein product: CTSSYSPSGITDTQYF. This sequence joins TRBV6-2 or TRBV6-3 and TRBJ2-3; 7 nucleotides align to TRBD2. The CDR3 extends over 16 amino acids. Germline V lookup: CDR1 MNHEY, CDR2 SVGEGT.

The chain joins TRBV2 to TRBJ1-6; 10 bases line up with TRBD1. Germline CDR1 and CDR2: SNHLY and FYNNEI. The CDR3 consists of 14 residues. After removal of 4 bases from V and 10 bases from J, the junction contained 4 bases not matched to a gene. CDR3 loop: CASSAETGGSPLHF. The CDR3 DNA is TGTGCCAGCAGTGCGGAGACAGGGGGCTCACCCCTCCACTTT.

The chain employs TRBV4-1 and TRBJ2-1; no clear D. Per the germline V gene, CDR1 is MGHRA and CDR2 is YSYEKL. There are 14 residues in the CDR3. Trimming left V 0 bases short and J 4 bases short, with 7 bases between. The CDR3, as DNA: TGCGCCAGCAGCCAAGAAGACTGTTACAATGAGCAGTTCTTC. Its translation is CASSQEDCYNEQFF.

CDR3 DNA sequence: TGTGCCAGCAGTCTAAGGCATACGCAGTATTTT. Protein sequence: CASSLRHTQYF. The chain couples TRBV28 to TRBJ2-3, with D unclear. This CDR3 comprises 11 residues. Germline V CDR1 and CDR2: MDHEN, SYDVKM. V was clipped by 5 bases and J by 7 bases, with 7 bases between them.

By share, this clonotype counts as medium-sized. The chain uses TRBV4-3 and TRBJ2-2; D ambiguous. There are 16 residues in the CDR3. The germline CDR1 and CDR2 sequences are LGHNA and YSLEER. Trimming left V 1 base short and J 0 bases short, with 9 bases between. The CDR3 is CASSQGLTPNTGELFF. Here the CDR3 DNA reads TGCGCCAGCAGCCAAGGGTTGACGCCGAACACCGGGGAGCTGTTTTTT.

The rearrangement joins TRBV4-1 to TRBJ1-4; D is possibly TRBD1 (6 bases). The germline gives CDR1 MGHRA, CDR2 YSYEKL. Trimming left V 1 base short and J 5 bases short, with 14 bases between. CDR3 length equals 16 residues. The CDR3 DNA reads TGCGCCAGCAGCCAAGCGTGCCACAGGGAGAATGAAAAACTGTTTTTT. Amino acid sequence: CASSQACHRENEKLFF.

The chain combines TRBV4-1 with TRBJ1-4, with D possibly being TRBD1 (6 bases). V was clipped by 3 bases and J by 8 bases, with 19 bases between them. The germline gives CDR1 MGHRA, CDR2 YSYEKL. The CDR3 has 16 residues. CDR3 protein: CASSHHTGRGKEKLFF. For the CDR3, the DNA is TGCGCCAGCAGCCATCACACGGGCAGGGGCAAAGAAAAACTGTTTTTT.

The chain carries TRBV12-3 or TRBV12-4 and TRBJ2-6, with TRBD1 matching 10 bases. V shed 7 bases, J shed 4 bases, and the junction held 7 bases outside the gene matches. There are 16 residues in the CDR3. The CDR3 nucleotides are TGTGCCAGCACCCTGGACAGGGGGAAGGGGGCCAACGTCCTGACTTTC. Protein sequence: CASTLDRGKGANVLTF.

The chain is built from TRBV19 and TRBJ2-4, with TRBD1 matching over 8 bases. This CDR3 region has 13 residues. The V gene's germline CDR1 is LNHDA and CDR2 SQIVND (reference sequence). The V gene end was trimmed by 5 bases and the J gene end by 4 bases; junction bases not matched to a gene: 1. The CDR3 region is CASSRQGKNIQYF. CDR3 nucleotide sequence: TGTGCCAGTAGTCGACAGGGGAAAAACATTCAGTACTTC.

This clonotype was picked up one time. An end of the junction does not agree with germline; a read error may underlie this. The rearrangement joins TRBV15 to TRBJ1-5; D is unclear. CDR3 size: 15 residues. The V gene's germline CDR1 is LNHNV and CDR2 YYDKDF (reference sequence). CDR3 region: CATNREPARWGPQHF. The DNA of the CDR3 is TGTGCCACCAACAGAGAACCAGCCCGGTGGGGGCCCCAGCATTTT.

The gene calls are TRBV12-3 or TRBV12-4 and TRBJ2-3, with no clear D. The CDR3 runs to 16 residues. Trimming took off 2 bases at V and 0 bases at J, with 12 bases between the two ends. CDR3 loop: CASSLIGHSSTDTQYF. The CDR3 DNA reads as TGTGCCAGCAGTTTAATAGGGCACTCTAGCACAGATACGCAGTATTTT.

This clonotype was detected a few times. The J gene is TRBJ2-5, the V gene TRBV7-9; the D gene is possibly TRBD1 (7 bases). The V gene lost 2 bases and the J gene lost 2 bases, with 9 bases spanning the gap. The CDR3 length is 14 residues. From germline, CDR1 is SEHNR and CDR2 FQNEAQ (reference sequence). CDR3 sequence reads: CASSLSGGQETQYF. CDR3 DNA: TGTGCCAGCAGCTTATCAGGGGGGCAAGAGACCCAGTACTTC.

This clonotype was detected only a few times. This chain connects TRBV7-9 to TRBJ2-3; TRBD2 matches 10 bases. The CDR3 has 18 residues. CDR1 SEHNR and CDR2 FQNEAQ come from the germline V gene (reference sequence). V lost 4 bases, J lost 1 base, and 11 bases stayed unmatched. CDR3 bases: TGTGCCAGCAGCTGGCCCAGCGGGGGGGCCTCCCGCACAGATACGCAGTATTTT. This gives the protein CASSWPSGGASRTDTQYF.

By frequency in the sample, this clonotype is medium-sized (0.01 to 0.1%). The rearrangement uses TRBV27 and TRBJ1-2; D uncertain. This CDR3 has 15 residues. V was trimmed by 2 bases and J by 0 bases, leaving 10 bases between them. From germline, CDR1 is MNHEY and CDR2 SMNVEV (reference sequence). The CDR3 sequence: CASSLTAGSNYGYTF. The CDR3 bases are TGTGCCAGCAGTTTAACGGCAGGCTCTAACTATGGCTACACCTTC.

The DNA of the CDR3 is TGTGCTAGTGGTTTGGGGGAGGACACTGAAGCTTTCTTT. Residues: CASGLGEDTEAFF. The genes are TRBV12-5 and TRBJ1-1; D is ambiguous. Germline loops: CDR1 LGHNT, CDR2 FRNRAP. V was trimmed by 1 base and J by 3 bases, leaving 6 bases between them. The CDR3 runs to 13 residues.

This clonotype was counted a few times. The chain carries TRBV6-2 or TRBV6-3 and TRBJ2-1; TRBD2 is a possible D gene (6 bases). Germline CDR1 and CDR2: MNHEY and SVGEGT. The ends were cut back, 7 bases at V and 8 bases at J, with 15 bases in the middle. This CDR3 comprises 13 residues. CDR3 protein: CASNIVGGYEQFF. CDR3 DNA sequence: TGTGCCAGCAACATAGTTGGGGGGTATGAGCAGTTCTTC.

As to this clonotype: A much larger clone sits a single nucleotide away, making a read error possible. The CDR3 loop reads CASSQARHLYGKAFF. In DNA form, the CDR3 reads TGTGCCAGCAGCCAAGCCCGTCACCTCTATGGGAAAGCTTTCTTT. The gene calls are TRBV4-2 and TRBJ1-1, with D unresolved. This CDR3 region has 15 residues. V lost 1 base and J 9 bases, leaving 18 bases between the germline ends. Per the germline V gene, CDR1 is LGHNA and CDR2 is YNFKEQ.

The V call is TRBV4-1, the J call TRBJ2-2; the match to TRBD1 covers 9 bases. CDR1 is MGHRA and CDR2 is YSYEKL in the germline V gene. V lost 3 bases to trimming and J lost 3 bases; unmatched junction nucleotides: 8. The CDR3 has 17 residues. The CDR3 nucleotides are TGCGCCAGCAGCCACTTACCGACAGGGGGGGACACCGGGGAGCTGTTTTTT. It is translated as CASSHLPTGGDTGELFF.